The 30 T cell receptor beta chains given below trace back to one sample, sequenced in a study of blood T cells in healthy people across ages. For the second PCR, which ran for roughly 6 to 11 cycles, a sample-barcoded 5' primer and a J-beta primer mix were used. TCRdb re-derived calls from the 5' RACE reads in MiXCR, one entry per CDR3 protein. The table includes about 800,000 distinct CDR3 sequences, around a quarter detected once. The sample was also linked to a second study, of T cells of mothers and their children.

What was sequenced was blood. These receptors came from a boy between 5 and 17 years old in good health.

A few counts support this clonotype. The chain uses TRBV25-1 and TRBJ2-3; a weak D match, TRBD2 (6 bases). There are 16 residues in the CDR3. CDR1 and CDR2 (germline): MGHDK, SYGVNS. Trimming left V 1 base short and J 6 bases short, with 17 bases between. The CDR3 nucleotides are TGTGCCAGCAGTGAATTTGTTCAGGGAGGCCGGGATACGCAGTATTTT. This encodes CASSEFVQGGRDTQYF.

The rearrangement links TRBV7-2 to TRBJ1-1; D uncertain. The germline gives CDR1 SGHTA, CDR2 FQGNSA. The CDR3 is made up of 12 amino acids. The ends were cut back, 1 base at V and 7 bases at J, with 7 bases in the middle. The CDR3 nucleotides read TGTACCAGCAGCTTAGATGTGGTTGAAGCTTTCTTT. It yields the protein CTSSLDVVEAFF.

The V call is TRBV20-1, the J call TRBJ2-1; 11 bases align to TRBD2. Per the germline V gene, CDR1 is DFQATT and CDR2 is SNEGSKA (reference sequence). This CDR3 is 14 amino acids long. Trimming cost V 4 bases and J 8 bases; bases outside gene matches: 7. The CDR3 coding sequence is TGCAGTGCTATAGGGACTAGCGGCTATGATGAGCAGTTCTTC. It encodes CSAIGTSGYDEQFF.

In this sample, this clonotype turned up a few times. The rearrangement uses TRBV18 and TRBJ1-1; D gene uncertain. The CDR3 spans 13 residues. V lost 2 bases to trimming and J lost 1 base, with 5 bases between them. Germline V CDR1 and CDR2: KGHSH, LQKENI. The CDR3 DNA reads as TGTGCCAGCTCACCAAAACCGAACACTGAAGCTTTCTTT. Its translation is CASSPKPNTEAFF.

A few counts support this clonotype. The rearrangement joins TRBV28 to TRBJ2-7, with D perhaps TRBD1 (7 bases). This CDR3 has 13 amino acids. Germline lookup yields CDR1 MDHEN and CDR2 SYDVKM. The V gene lost 6 bases and the J gene lost 3 bases, with 12 bases spanning the gap. The CDR3: CASRIRGVYEQYF. The CDR3 bases are TGTGCCAGCAGGATCAGGGGGGTCTACGAGCAGTACTTC.

This clonotype turned up a few times. This rearrangement joins TRBV7-8 to TRBJ2-5; 11 nucleotides agree with TRBD2. V shed 5 bases and J 1 base; nucleotides not matched to a gene: 6. The CDR3 length is 16 residues. Germline CDR1 reads SGHVS; CDR2 reads FQNEAQ. The CDR3, as DNA: TGTGCCAGCAGCCAACTACTAGCGGGGGTCCAAGAGACCCAGTACTTC. This translates into CASSQLLAGVQETQYF. Full variable domain (outside the CDR3, taken from reference TRBV7-8 and TRBJ2-5): GAGVSQSPRYKVAKRGQDVALRCDPISGHVSLFWYQQALGQGPEFLTYFQNEAQLDKSGLPSDRFFAERPEGSVSTLKIQRTQQEDSAVYLCASSQLLAGVQETQYFGPGTRLLVL.

This chain uses TRBV6-1 with TRBJ2-7; D ambiguous. The CDR3 extends over 15 amino acids. Germline V gene sequence: CDR1 MNHNS, CDR2 SASEGT. Trimming stripped 4 bases from V and 0 bases from J, with 13 bases between. In DNA, the CDR3 is TGTGCCAGCAGTGTTAGCATCCTGCTCTCCTACGAGCAGTACTTC. Translated: CASSVSILLSYEQYF.

This chain uses TRBV28 with TRBJ2-4; 7 bases fit TRBD1. The germline V gene has CDR1 MDHEN and CDR2 SYDVKM. J lost 2 bases, V lost 6 bases, and 16 bases had no gene match. The CDR3 sequence is 18 residues long. CDR3 DNA sequence: TGTGCCAGCAGCCGCCCCCGGACAGGACCTATCTCCAAAAACATTCAGTACTTC. Protein sequence: CASSRPRTGPISKNIQYF.

As DNA, the CDR3 is TGCGCCAGCAGCTTAGAGGACAGGGGGCCTGGCGGCTACACCTTC. Residues: CASSLEDRGPGGYTF. The V gene is TRBV5-1, the J gene TRBJ1-2; TRBD1 matches 11 bases. The CDR3 loop spans 15 amino acids. Germline CDR1 SGHRS, CDR2 YFSETQ. Germline trimming cut 2 bases from V and 8 bases from J; bases unmatched to any gene: 8.

Worth noting for this clonotype: One end of the junction is discordant with germline, which a read error may explain. The rearrangement uses TRBV7-9 and TRBJ1-2; the match to TRBD1 covers 7 bases. Germline CDR1 and CDR2: SEHNR and FQNEAQ (reference sequence). This CDR3 is built from 14 residues. This chain's CDR3 is CAGSDGQVLYGYTF. As DNA, the CDR3 is TGTGCCGGCAGCGACGGACAGGTCCTCTATGGCTACACCTTC.

This clonotype was recorded once. The rearrangement joins TRBV27 to TRBJ2-7; D is perhaps TRBD2 (5 bases). V lost 0 bases, J lost 4 bases, and 16 bases lay in between. The germline V gene encodes CDR1 MNHEY and CDR2 SMNVEV (reference sequence). CDR3 size: 16 residues. In DNA, the CDR3 is TGTGCCAGCAGTTTATCACGGGGTTTGATGCCTTACGAGCAGTACTTC. Encoded protein: CASSLSRGLMPYEQYF.

The rearrangement links TRBV29-1 to TRBJ2-3; D is unresolved. The CDR3 loop spans 14 amino acids. Trimming removed 1 base at V and 4 bases at J, with 12 bases between. In germline, CDR1 is SQVTM, CDR2 ANQGSEA. CDR3 nucleotides: TGCAGCGTTGAAGGGGGTGTCTTCTCAGATACGCAGTATTTT. It translates to CSVEGGVFSDTQYF.

The V call is TRBV6-1, the J call TRBJ1-1, with TRBD1 matching 10 bases. The V segment lost 5 bases and the J segment 0 bases; nucleotides outside the gene matches: 6. The CDR3 contains 16 residues. Germline values: CDR1 MNHNS, CDR2 SASEGT. The CDR3 DNA reads as TGTGCCAGCAGTCCACAGGACAGGGGGGTGAACACTGAAGCTTTCTTT. It yields the protein CASSPQDRGVNTEAFF.

This clonotype has a handful of counts. This rearrangement joins TRBV20-1 to TRBJ1-6, with D possibly being TRBD1 (6 bases). CDR1 is DFQATT, CDR2 SNEGSKA, per germline (reference sequence). This CDR3 contains 20 residues. With 0 bases removed from V and 1 base from J, the gap between germline ends came to 22 bases. The CDR3 here is CSARDQPGHGRISYNSPLHF. CDR3 coding DNA: TGCAGTGCTAGAGATCAGCCGGGACACGGCCGAATTTCCTATAATTCACCCCTCCACTTT.

The V gene is TRBV7-2, the J gene TRBJ2-5; 8 bases map to TRBD1. CDR3 size: 14 residues. Germline trimming cut 6 bases from V and 11 bases from J; bases unmatched to any gene: 14. Germline lookup yields CDR1 SGHTA and CDR2 FQGNSA. In DNA, the CDR3 is TGTGCCAGCAGTATCTGGACAGGGAGTCGAGAGCAGTACTTC. Amino acid sequence: CASSIWTGSREQYF.

V usage is TRBV3-1 and J usage is TRBJ2-5; D remains ambiguous. The germline gives CDR1 LGHDT, CDR2 YNNKEL (reference sequence). Trimming pared 2 bases from V and 2 bases from J, leaving 12 bases between. The CDR3 is made up of 15 amino acids. The CDR3 region has the DNA TGTGCCAGCAGCCAACTAACCGGATATCAAGAGACCCAGTACTTC. It yields the protein CASSQLTGYQETQYF.

This rearrangement joins TRBV12-3 or TRBV12-4 to TRBJ2-7; TRBD1 matches at 9 bases. Trimming cost V 6 bases and J 3 bases; bases outside gene matches: 15. The CDR3 totals 17 residues. The CDR3 spells CASSFYRGGTGIYEQYF. The CDR3 DNA reads TGTGCCAGCAGCTTCTATAGGGGAGGGACAGGGATCTACGAGCAGTACTTC.

This rearrangement joins TRBV28 to TRBJ2-7; 9 positions match TRBD2. CDR3 size: 15 residues. V dropped 6 bases and J dropped 1; count of bases not matched to a gene: 7. CDR1 and CDR2 from the germline V gene are MDHEN and SYDVKM. The chain's CDR3 is CASRTLAGISYEQYF. CDR3 sequence (DNA): TGTGCCAGCAGGACCCTAGCGGGGATATCCTACGAGCAGTACTTC.

V and J are TRBV7-2 and TRBJ2-3; D perhaps matches TRBD2 (6 bases). With 5 bases removed from V and 0 bases from J, the gap between germline ends came to 15 bases. The germline CDR1 and CDR2 sequences are SGHTA and FQGNSA. The CDR3 is 16 residues long. CDR3 in amino acids: CASSPFGDLSTDTQYF. CDR3 coding DNA: TGTGCCAGCAGCCCATTCGGGGACTTAAGCACAGATACGCAGTATTTT.

This clonotype was observed a handful of times. The junction shows a germline mismatch at one end, possibly a read error. The genes are TRBV13 and TRBJ2-5; no firm D call. The CDR3 runs 9 residues. The germline V gene encodes CDR1 PRHDT and CDR2 FYEKMQ (reference sequence). The CDR3, as DNA: TGTGCCAGCAGCCCCCATAGGATCTTC. Translation: CASSPHRIF. Using reference TRBV13 and TRBJ2-5 for the parts outside the CDR3, the full variable domain is AAGVIQSPRHLIKEKRETATLKCYPIPRHDTVYWYQQGPGQDPQFLISFYEKMQSDKGSIPDRFSAQQFSDYHSELNMSSLELGDSALYFCASSPHRIFGPGTRLLVL.

This clonotype has more than one count but fewer than ten. CDR3 region: CASSLQSGAPDTQYF. The CDR3 DNA follows: TGCGCCAGCAGCCTACAAAGCGGGGCCCCAGATACGCAGTATTTT. The chain couples TRBV5-1 to TRBJ2-3; TRBD2 agrees at 7 bases. Trimming removed 4 bases from V and 4 bases from J; junction bases left unmatched: 9. The CDR3 has 15 amino acids. Germline values: CDR1 SGHRS, CDR2 YFSETQ.

This clonotype was detected a few times. The chain uses TRBV27 and TRBJ2-3; tentative D call: TRBD2 (5 bases). This CDR3 spans 13 amino acids. Germline V lookup: CDR1 MNHEY, CDR2 SMNVEV (reference sequence). Trimming cost V 5 bases and J 4 bases, with 10 bases left between them. The CDR3: CASSLAFPDTQYF. CDR3 bases: TGTGCCAGCAGTCTAGCTTTCCCAGATACGCAGTATTTT.

The J gene is TRBJ2-2, the V gene TRBV7-9; D ambiguous. CDR1 is SEHNR and CDR2 is FQNEAQ in the germline V gene (reference sequence). The CDR3 is 13 amino acids. The ends were cut back, 3 bases at V and 2 bases at J, with 4 bases in the middle. The CDR3 protein is CASSFSNTGELFF. CDR3 in DNA: TGTGCCAGCAGCTTTAGTAACACCGGGGAGCTGTTTTTT.

The chain joins TRBV25-1 to TRBJ2-3; TRBD1 might be the D (6 bases). V lost 9 bases, J lost 2 bases, and 18 bases lay in between. The germline V gene has CDR1 MGHDK and CDR2 SYGVNS. The CDR3 has 15 residues. CDR3 in DNA: TGTGCCAGGAGTCCGGGACACCGAAACACAGATACGCAGTATTTT. The encoded protein is CARSPGHRNTDTQYF.

V usage is TRBV24-1 and J usage is TRBJ1-5, with 7 bases matching TRBD1. This CDR3 is built from 16 residues. J lost 2 bases, V lost 4 bases, and 7 bases had no gene match. CDR1 and CDR2 from the germline V gene are KGHDR and SFDVKD. Here the CDR3 reads CATSESTGLGNQPQHF. The CDR3 bases are TGTGCCACCAGTGAGTCGACAGGGTTGGGCAATCAGCCCCAGCATTTT.

This clonotype was counted ten times or more. The CDR3 DNA reads as TGTGCCAGCAGCTTAGGGACTAGCGGGAGGGAGGAGACCCAGTACTTC. Protein sequence: CASSLGTSGREETQYF. This rearrangement joins TRBV7-2 to TRBJ2-5, with 15 bases that match TRBD2. CDR3 size: 16 residues. The germline CDR1 and CDR2 sequences are SGHTA and FQGNSA. V shed 1 base, J shed 5 bases, and the junction held 2 bases outside the gene matches.

This clonotype was seen more than once but under ten times. The chain couples TRBV6-4 to TRBJ2-2; D uncertain. Germline lookup yields CDR1 MRHNA and CDR2 SNTAGT. This CDR3 contains 13 residues. The ends were cut back, 2 bases at V and 2 bases at J, with 3 bases in the middle. The DNA of the CDR3 is TGTGCCAGCAGTGACAAAAACACCGGGGAGCTGTTTTTT. Protein: CASSDKNTGELFF.

This clonotype has a handful of counts. J is TRBJ2-7 and V is TRBV29-1; 8 bases are shared with TRBD1. The germline CDR1 and CDR2 sequences are SQVTM and ANQGSEA. The CDR3 runs 13 residues. Trimming took 5 bases from V and 5 from J; bases not matched to a gene: 8. The CDR3 DNA reads as TGCAGCGTTATTCGGACAGGGTCCGACGAGCAGTACTTC. Translating it yields CSVIRTGSDEQYF.

This clonotype was recorded a few times. J is TRBJ1-1 and V is TRBV20-1; TRBD1 might be the D (6 bases). The CDR3 is made up of 12 amino acids. With 4 bases removed from V and 4 bases from J, the gap between germline ends came to 10 bases. From germline, CDR1 is DFQATT and CDR2 SNEGSKA (reference sequence). CDR3: CSAKDRPTEAFF. CDR3 nucleotides: TGCAGTGCTAAGGACAGACCCACTGAAGCTTTCTTT.

The V and J genes are TRBV20-1 and TRBJ1-4; possible D gene TRBD1, 6 bases. Germline CDR1 DFQATT, CDR2 SNEGSKA (reference sequence). This CDR3 is built from 13 residues. Here the CDR3 DNA reads TGCAGCCATCTCAGGGGTCTTGGAGAAAAACTGTTTTTT. Protein sequence: CSHLRGLGEKLFF.